These 32 T cell receptor beta chains were sequenced from one sample in a study of blood T cell repertoires in COVID-19. The repertoire was sequenced with immunoSEQ multiplex PCR; TCRdb's copy has only in-frame clones and lacks some. The profile covers 280,000 or so clones, with 83% appearing a single time and over 8.5% taken by the ten largest. Input material: peripheral blood. The receptor source for this set is a woman between 45 and 60 years old who had recovered from COVID-19.

CDR3 nucleotides: TGTGCCAGCAGCCGCTCGGTCTCTGGGGCCAACGTCCTGACTTTC. Protein sequence: CASSRSVSGANVLTF. The chain couples TRBV5-4 to TRBJ2-6, with D unclear. The V end lost 4 bases, the J end lost 0 bases, and 8 bases lay between the germline ends. This CDR3 has 15 residues. Germline V CDR1 and CDR2: SGHNT, YYREEE (reference sequence). The variable domain in full, with the rest retrieved from reference TRBV5-4 and TRBJ2-6, is ETGVTQSPTHLIKTRGQQVTLRCSSQSGHNTVSWYQQALGQGPQFIFQYYREEENGRGNFPPRFSGLQFPNYSSELNVNALELDDSALYLCASSRSVSGANVLTFGAGSRLTVL.

The chain is built from TRBV2 and TRBJ2-3; 9 bases are shared with TRBD2. Germline V lookup: CDR1 SNHLY, CDR2 FYNNEI. The CDR3 contains 15 residues. Trimming removed 3 bases from V and 6 bases from J; junction bases left unmatched: 7. CDR3 residues: CASSDAAGGRDTQYF. The CDR3 coding sequence is TGTGCCAGCAGTGATGCAGCGGGAGGTAGGGATACGCAGTATTTT.

V and J are TRBV27 and TRBJ1-1, with D possibly matching TRBD1 (5 bases). This CDR3 is built from 13 residues. Deletions cut 8 bases from V and 8 bases from J, with 18 bases between. The germline gives CDR1 MNHEY, CDR2 SMNVEV (reference sequence). CDR3 sequence: CASSRDWGGEAFF. The CDR3 DNA is TGTGCCAGCTCTCGGGACTGGGGGGGGGAAGCTTTCTTT.

This chain joins TRBV19 and TRBJ2-1, with unresolved D. Germline CDR1 and CDR2: LNHDA and SQIVND (reference sequence). This CDR3 spans 16 amino acids. Between the trimmed V and J ends, which lost 7 bases and 0 bases, there was a span of 16 bases. The DNA for the CDR3 is TGTGCCAGTACCTCCTCACCGGTCTTCTCCTACAATGAGCAGTTCTTC. It encodes CASTSSPVFSYNEQFF.

The V gene is TRBV13, the J gene TRBJ2-7; the match to TRBD2 covers 13 bases. V gave up 5 bases and J gave up 1 base; unmatched junction bases: 2. From germline, CDR1 is PRHDT and CDR2 FYEKMQ (reference sequence). CDR3 length equals 15 residues. This CDR3 reads CASSQGLAGSYEQYF. The CDR3 DNA sequence: TGTGCCAGCAGCCAGGGACTAGCGGGATCCTACGAGCAGTACTTC.

This rearrangement joins TRBV3-1 (or the pseudogene TRBV3-2) to TRBJ2-1; D might be TRBD2 (6 bases). There are 12 residues in the CDR3. Looked up from germline, CDR1 is LGHDT and CDR2 is YNNKEL (reference sequence). V lost 4 bases and J 6 bases, leaving 7 bases between the germline ends. CDR3 residues: CASSRDFNEQFF. The CDR3 nucleotides are TGTGCCAGCAGCCGGGACTTCAATGAGCAGTTCTTC.

V usage is TRBV19 and J usage is TRBJ2-2; a possible D gene is TRBD2 (6 bases). Trimming took 6 bases from V and 7 from J, leaving 18 bases between them. This CDR3 comprises 15 residues. Germline CDR1 reads LNHDA; CDR2 reads SQIVND (reference sequence). The CDR3 DNA follows: TGTGCCAGTAGAATGGGCGGGACTTCCCTCGGGGAGCTGTTTTTT. It encodes CASRMGGTSLGELFF.

V gene TRBV9 combines with J gene TRBJ1-6; 9 nucleotides line up with TRBD1. V lost 3 bases, J lost 7 bases, and 8 bases stayed unmatched. The CDR3 is 16 amino acids. Germline assignment: CDR1 SGDLS and CDR2 YYNGEE. The CDR3 sequence is CASSAGTGSPNSPLHF. In nucleotides, the CDR3 is TGTGCCAGCAGCGCGGGGACAGGGAGTCCCAATTCACCCCTCCACTTT.

The table lists this clone with many counts. The chain carries TRBV7-9 and TRBJ2-5; 9 bases are a match to TRBD1. The germline CDR1 and CDR2 sequences are SEHNR and FQNEAQ (reference sequence). V lost 1 base and J lost 5; bases outside the gene matches: 8. This CDR3 has 16 residues. This CDR3 is CASSLDLTGGWETQYF. The CDR3 DNA follows: TGTGCCAGCAGCTTAGACCTGACAGGGGGTTGGGAGACCCAGTACTTC.

This clone has a single count. The chain combines TRBV5-4 with TRBJ2-3; TRBD2 matches 7 bases. The germline V gene has CDR1 SGHNT and CDR2 YYREEE (reference sequence). The V segment lost 0 bases and the J segment 5 bases; nucleotides outside the gene matches: 6. The CDR3 runs to 15 residues. CDR3 DNA sequence: TGTGCCAGCAGCTTGGATGGGAGGGCGGGAGATACGCAGTATTTT. Its protein product is CASSLDGRAGDTQYF.

The J gene is TRBJ1-1, the V gene TRBV6-5, with D possibly being TRBD1 (5 bases). Germline CDR1 and CDR2: MNHEY and SVGAGI. The CDR3 is 14 amino acids. V was trimmed by 6 bases and J by 3 bases, leaving 14 bases between them. Here the CDR3 DNA reads TGTGCCAGCAGCGTCCCGGACACGTACACTGAAGCTTTCTTT. As protein: CASSVPDTYTEAFF.

V usage is TRBV28 and J usage is TRBJ1-1; 9 nucleotides agree with TRBD1. CDR3 length: 15 amino acids. Unmatched junction bases numbered 9, after V lost 2 bases and J lost 8 bases. Germline-derived CDR1 and CDR2 are MDHEN and SYDVKM. In DNA form, the CDR3 reads TGTGCCAGCAGTTTACCAGGGACAGGGCAGAGCGAAGCTTTCTTT. Amino acid sequence: CASSLPGTGQSEAFF.

As to this clone: Since no conserved phenylalanine or tryptophan closes the CDR3, a read error is the likely cause. The limits of the CDR3 on the DNA are not certain, so only TCRdb's listed CDR3 is given. The V and J genes are TRBV12-3 or TRBV12-4 and TRBJ1-4; TRBD1, the table's D call, was not compared with the DNA. The length of the CDR3 is 12 amino acids, counting both ends. CDR3 amino acids: CASSPWDRDTLC.

The chain recombines TRBV25-1 with TRBJ1-6; possibly TRBD1 for D (5 bases). CDR1 MGHDK and CDR2 SYGVNS come from the germline V gene. V was pared by 8 bases and J by 10 bases, with 18 bases between. This CDR3 comprises 14 residues. The CDR3 here is CASGERGFSSPLHF. CDR3 bases: TGTGCCAGCGGGGAACGGGGGTTCTCGTCACCCCTCCACTTT.

This clone has more than one count but fewer than ten. The chain couples TRBV5-4 to TRBJ2-1; TRBD1 is a possible D gene (6 bases). V lost 4 bases and J 5 bases, leaving 10 bases between the germline ends. The germline CDR1 and CDR2 sequences are SGHNT and YYREEE (reference sequence). CDR3 size: 13 residues. DNA of the CDR3: TGTGCCAGCAGCCTCGGGACAAACAATGAGCAGTTCTTC. Encoded protein: CASSLGTNNEQFF.

CDR3 nucleotides: TGTGCCAGCAGTCATAGACCCTGGACAGGGGCGAACACCGGGGAGCTGTTTTTT. It yields the protein CASSHRPWTGANTGELFF. This chain connects TRBV28 to TRBJ2-2; 9 nucleotides agree with TRBD1. The CDR3 consists of 18 residues. With 5 bases clipped from V and 0 bases from J, the junction kept 10 bases outside the gene matches. Germline V CDR1 and CDR2: MDHEN, SYDVKM.

This clone was seen once. The chain combines TRBV27 with TRBJ2-3; 8 bases align to TRBD2. Germline V lookup: CDR1 MNHEY, CDR2 SMNVEV (reference sequence). V lost 4 bases and J lost 2; bases outside the gene matches: 8. The CDR3 extends over 16 amino acids. For the CDR3, the DNA is TGTGCCAGCAGTTCTTTAAAAGCGGGAGCCACAGATACGCAGTATTTT. Translating it yields CASSSLKAGATDTQYF.

The rearrangement links TRBV4-1 to TRBJ2-7; D remains unclear. The CDR3 is 14 residues long. V lost 0 bases to trimming and J lost 2 bases, with 8 bases between them. The germline V gene has CDR1 MGHRA and CDR2 YSYEKL. This CDR3 is CASSQDPGPYEQYF. For the CDR3, the DNA is TGCGCCAGCAGCCAAGACCCAGGCCCCTACGAGCAGTACTTC.

This sequence joins TRBV28 and TRBJ1-1; no reliable D call. CDR3 length equals 14 residues. V was clipped by 5 bases and J by 0 bases, with 10 bases between them. Germline lookup yields CDR1 MDHEN and CDR2 SYDVKM. The DNA of the CDR3 is TGTGCCAGCAGTCGGCCGGGTCTGAACACTGAAGCTTTCTTT. Translation: CASSRPGLNTEAFF.

Only one count was recorded for this clone. V gene TRBV7-2 combines with J gene TRBJ2-3; 14 bases align to TRBD2. The CDR3 is 15 residues long. The V gene end was trimmed by 5 bases and the J gene end by 5 bases; junction bases not matched to a gene: 3. Germline CDR1 is SGHTA and CDR2 is FQGNSA. CDR3 amino acids: CASSPGTSGRDTQYF. In DNA, the CDR3 is TGTGCCAGCAGCCCCGGGACTAGCGGGAGAGATACGCAGTATTTT.

The V call is TRBV5-6, the J call TRBJ1-2; D perhaps matches TRBD1 (5 bases). The CDR3 is 16 residues long. Germline V gives CDR1 SGHDT, CDR2 YYEEEE. Trimming stripped 0 bases from V and 0 bases from J, with 12 bases between. The CDR3 protein is CASSLEQGYTNYGYTF. For the CDR3, the DNA is TGTGCCAGCAGCTTGGAGCAGGGATACACTAACTATGGCTACACCTTC. The variable domain in full, with the rest retrieved from reference TRBV5-6 and TRBJ1-2, is DAGVTQSPTHLIKTRGQQVTLRCSPKSGHDTVSWYQQALGQGPQFIFQYYEEEERQRGNFPDRFSGHQFPNYSSELNVNALLLGDSALYLCASSLEQGYTNYGYTFGSGTRLTVV.

This clone has just one count. The chain recombines TRBV7-8 with TRBJ2-7, with TRBD2 matching over 14 bases. This CDR3 region has 17 residues. Germline V gives CDR1 SGHVS, CDR2 FQNEAQ. The trim removed 4 bases at V and 6 bases at J, leaving 11 bases unmatched. The DNA of the CDR3 is TGTGCCAGCAGCTCAGGACTAGCGGGAGGAGAGGCCCTCGAGCAGTACTTC. It yields the protein CASSSGLAGGEALEQYF.

V usage is TRBV4-2 and J usage is TRBJ2-2, with 11 bases aligning to TRBD2. Germline CDR1 and CDR2: LGHNA and YNFKEQ. The CDR3 length is 18 residues. With 4 bases clipped from V and 4 bases from J, the junction kept 11 bases outside the gene matches. This CDR3 reads CASSRQQGTSGSTGELFF. For the CDR3, the DNA is TGTGCCAGCAGCCGACAGCAAGGGACTAGCGGTTCCACCGGGGAGCTGTTTTTT.

This rearrangement joins TRBV28 to TRBJ1-6, with no clear D. From germline, CDR1 is MDHEN and CDR2 SYDVKM. Deletions cut 3 bases from V and 8 bases from J, with 5 bases between. The CDR3 loop spans 12 amino acids. CDR3 loop: CASSFFDSPLHF. The CDR3 nucleotides read TGTGCCAGCAGTTTCTTCGATTCACCCCTCCACTTT.

This chain links TRBV11-2 with TRBJ2-2; possible D gene TRBD1, 6 bases. Between the trimmed V and J ends, which lost 0 bases and 4 bases, there was a span of 12 bases. This CDR3 is 16 amino acids long. The V gene's germline CDR1 is SGHAT and CDR2 FQNNGV. This CDR3 is CASSLEGASRTGELFF. The CDR3 DNA is TGTGCCAGCAGCTTAGAGGGGGCTAGTCGCACCGGGGAGCTGTTTTTT.

This chain links TRBV5-1 with TRBJ2-3, with D tentatively TRBD2 (6 bases). The CDR3 consists of 13 residues. Germline V gives CDR1 SGHRS, CDR2 YFSETQ. V was shortened by 5 bases and J by 2 bases, with 9 bases between the two germline ends. This CDR3 is CASRLADTDTQYF. CDR3 DNA sequence: TGCGCCAGCAGACTAGCAGACACAGATACGCAGTATTTT.

V usage is TRBV27 and J usage is TRBJ1-4; D uncertain. Germline V gives CDR1 MNHEY, CDR2 SMNVEV (reference sequence). This CDR3 comprises 15 residues. V was clipped by 2 bases and J by 2 bases, with 9 bases between them. The CDR3 coding sequence is TGTGCCAGCAGTTTAGACCCGAGGACTAATGAAAAACTGTTTTTT. Amino acid sequence: CASSLDPRTNEKLFF.

The J gene is TRBJ2-3, the V gene TRBV6-5, with TRBD2 identical over 7 bases. In germline, CDR1 is MNHEY, CDR2 SVGAGI. The CDR3 is 14 amino acids. V was pared by 6 bases and J by 8 bases, with 11 bases of the junction left unmatched. Here the CDR3 reads CASSAGPSGTTQYF. In DNA, the CDR3 is TGTGCCAGCAGCGCGGGTCCCAGCGGGACTACGCAGTATTTT.

The genes are TRBV7-2 and TRBJ2-1; 13 bases map to TRBD2. Germline CDR1 and CDR2: SGHTA and FQGNSA. This CDR3 has 18 residues. After removal of 4 bases from V and 4 bases from J, the junction contained 10 bases not matched to a gene. The CDR3 sequence: CASSSPTSGGGSYNEQFF. In DNA form, the CDR3 reads TGTGCCAGCAGCTCACCCACTAGCGGGGGGGGAAGTTACAATGAGCAGTTCTTC.

The chain uses TRBV4-2 and TRBJ2-3, with 7 bases identical to TRBD2. The CDR3 is 16 amino acids. V shed 7 bases and J 2 bases; nucleotides not matched to a gene: 12. Germline CDR1 is LGHNA and CDR2 is YNFKEQ. The CDR3 region has the DNA TGTGCCAGCAAGCCGTCCAGCGGGGCCCACACAGATACGCAGTATTTT. Amino acids: CASKPSSGAHTDTQYF.

This chain links TRBV6-7 with TRBJ1-5; the D is unclear. TRBV6-7 is assigned to the ORF class and has an uncertain function. This CDR3 has 20 residues. V lost 2 bases to trimming and J lost 5 bases, with 28 bases between them. Here the CDR3 reads CASSYGYPRGLNRPDQPQHF. The DNA of the CDR3 is TGTGCCAGCAGTTACGGGTACCCCCGCGGTCTCAACCGTCCCGATCAGCCCCAGCATTTT.

This clone was seen a single time. The rearrangement joins TRBV27 to TRBJ1-2, with D perhaps matching TRBD1 (5 bases). Trimming pared 5 bases from V and 0 bases from J, leaving 13 bases between. CDR3 length: 15 amino acids. Germline CDR1 MNHEY, CDR2 SMNVEV (reference sequence). DNA of the CDR3: TGTGCCAGCAGTATAAACAGGAGAACTAACTATGGCTACACCTTC. Translated, it gives CASSINRRTNYGYTF.